This T cell receptor (beta chain) was obtained from a study of cytomegalovirus exposure and HLA in healthy donors. PCR employed 60 Vbeta and 13 Jbeta primers. In the original workflow: Around 80 million unique TCR beta chains, some 9.9 million of them shared, were counted by a later analysis. The data were produced by immunoSEQ multiplex PCR, yet TCRdb's version contains in-frame clones alone and is incomplete. V and J calls and clone size come straight from that table; D and trimming were deduced from the DNA. The sample table sets out 100,000 to 150,000 clones. Study outcomes and limitations: The study carried out a later analysis of TCR beta sequences. It associated approximately 15,000 of them with specific HLA alleles at a false discovery rate of 0.05. In a later analysis, CMV-associated beta chains were mostly HLA-associated, it appeared. In a later analysis, V- and J-gene trimming of beta chains associated with a DCLRE1C missense variant, replicated independently.

Details on this clone: The antigen is unknown.

Germline V lookup: CDR1 MNHEY, CDR2 SMNVEV (reference sequence). The CDR3 spans 13 residues. V was shortened by 6 bases and J by 4 bases, with 10 bases between the two germline ends. The sequence derives from a woman aged 40 to 50 in good health and CMV-seropositive. Sequencing was done on a sample of PBMCs. The chain uses TRBV27 and TRBJ1-5; no definite D call. Written as DNA, the CDR3 is TGTGCCAGCAGGGCTGGTTCAAATCAGCCCCAGCATTTT. Translating it yields CASRAGSNQPQHF.